The source of this T cell receptor (beta chain) is a study of blood T cell repertoires in COVID-19. The junction had 5 bases not matched to a gene; V was cut back by 4 bases and J by 4 bases. The germline gives CDR1 SQVTM, CDR2 ANQGSEA. The CDR3 extends over 14 amino acids. Study processing details: It was from reference gene primer amplification that nucleated cell counts were estimated. Sequencing used immunoSEQ multiplex PCR; TCRdb keeps in-frame clones, though not all of them. V and J calls and clone size are as listed in that table; D and trimming were resolved from the DNA. The sample consists of roughly 260,000 clones, 82% of them appearing once. This clone was observed a single time.

This TCR was recovered from a woman under 30 with acute or convalescent COVID-19. The chain couples TRBV29-1 to TRBJ2-2, with 8 bases lining up with TRBD1. The sequencing sample was made of peripheral blood. CDR3 in amino acids: CSVGPGGFTGELFF. The CDR3 nucleotides read TGCAGCGTTGGGCCAGGGGGCTTCACCGGGGAGCTGTTTTTT.